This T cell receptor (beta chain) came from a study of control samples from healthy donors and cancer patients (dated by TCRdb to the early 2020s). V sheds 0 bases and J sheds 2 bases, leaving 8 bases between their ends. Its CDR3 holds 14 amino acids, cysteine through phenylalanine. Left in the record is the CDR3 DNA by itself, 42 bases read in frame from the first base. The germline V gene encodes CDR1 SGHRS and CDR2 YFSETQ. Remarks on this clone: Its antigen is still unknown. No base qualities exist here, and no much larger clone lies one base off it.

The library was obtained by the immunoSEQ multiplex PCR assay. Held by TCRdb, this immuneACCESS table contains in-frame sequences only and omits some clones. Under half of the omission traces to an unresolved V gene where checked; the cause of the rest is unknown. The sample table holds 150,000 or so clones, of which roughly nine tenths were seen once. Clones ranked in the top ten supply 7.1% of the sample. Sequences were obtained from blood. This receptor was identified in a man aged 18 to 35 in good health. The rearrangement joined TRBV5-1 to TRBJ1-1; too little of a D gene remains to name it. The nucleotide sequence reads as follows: TGCGCCAGCAGCTTGGACCCCTCAAACACTGAAGCTTTCTTT. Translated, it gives CASSLDPSNTEAFF.